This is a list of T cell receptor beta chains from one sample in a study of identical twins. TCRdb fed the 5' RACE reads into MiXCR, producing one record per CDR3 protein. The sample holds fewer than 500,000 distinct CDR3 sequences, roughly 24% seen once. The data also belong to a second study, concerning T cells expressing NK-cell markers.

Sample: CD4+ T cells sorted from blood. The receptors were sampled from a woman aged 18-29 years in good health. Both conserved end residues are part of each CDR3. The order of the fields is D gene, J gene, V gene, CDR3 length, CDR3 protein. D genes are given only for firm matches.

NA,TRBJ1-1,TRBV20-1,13,CSARQELNTEAFF
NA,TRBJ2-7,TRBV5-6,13,CASSQKGSYEQYF
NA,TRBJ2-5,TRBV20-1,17,CCARGIGAALSPEAQYF
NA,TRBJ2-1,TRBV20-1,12,CSARVKGNEQFF
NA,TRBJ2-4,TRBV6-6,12,CASSSSNSIQYF
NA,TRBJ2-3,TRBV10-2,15,CASRLGTNFPDTQYF
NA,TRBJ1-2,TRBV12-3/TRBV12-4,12,CASSNSGFGYTF
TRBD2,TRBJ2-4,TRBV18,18,CASSPPGLAGLAKNIQYF
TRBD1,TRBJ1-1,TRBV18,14,CASSRQGARAEAFF
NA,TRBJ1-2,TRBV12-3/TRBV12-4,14,CASSLDARIYGYTF
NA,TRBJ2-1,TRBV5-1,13,CASSRSLYNEQFF
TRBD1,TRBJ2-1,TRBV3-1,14,CASSQRAGTGEQFF
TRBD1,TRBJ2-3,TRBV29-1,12,CSVGTVTDTQYF
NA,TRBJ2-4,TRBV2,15,CASSEGRLAKNIQYF
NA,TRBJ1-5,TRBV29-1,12,CSVRAANQPQHF
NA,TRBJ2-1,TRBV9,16,CASSVVGSGPYNEQFF
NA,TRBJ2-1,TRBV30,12,CAWSRGYNEQFF
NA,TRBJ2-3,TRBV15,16,CATSPRLGAFLDTQYF
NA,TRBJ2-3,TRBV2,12,CASREGADTQYF
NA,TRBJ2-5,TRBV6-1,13,CASLDSGQETQYF
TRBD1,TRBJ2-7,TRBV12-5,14,CASGTGGNSYEQYF
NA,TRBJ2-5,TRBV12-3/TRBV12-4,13,CASSLSGAETQYF
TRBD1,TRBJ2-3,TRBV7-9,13,CASSTQGAGTQYF
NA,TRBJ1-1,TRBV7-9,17,CASSPSRLRDINTEAFF